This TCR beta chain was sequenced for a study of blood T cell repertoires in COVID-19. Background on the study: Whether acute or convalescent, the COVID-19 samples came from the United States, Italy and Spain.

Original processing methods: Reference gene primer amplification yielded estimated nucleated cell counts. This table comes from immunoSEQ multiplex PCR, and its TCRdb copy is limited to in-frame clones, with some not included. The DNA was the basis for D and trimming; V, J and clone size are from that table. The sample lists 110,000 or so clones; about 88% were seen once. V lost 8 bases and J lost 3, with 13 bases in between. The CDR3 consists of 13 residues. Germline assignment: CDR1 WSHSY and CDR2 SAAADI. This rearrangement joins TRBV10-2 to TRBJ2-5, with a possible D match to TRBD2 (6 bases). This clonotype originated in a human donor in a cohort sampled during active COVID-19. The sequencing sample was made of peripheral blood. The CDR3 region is CASGGTSEETQYF. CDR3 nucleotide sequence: TGCGCCAGCGGGGGGACGTCCGAAGAGACCCAGTACTTC.